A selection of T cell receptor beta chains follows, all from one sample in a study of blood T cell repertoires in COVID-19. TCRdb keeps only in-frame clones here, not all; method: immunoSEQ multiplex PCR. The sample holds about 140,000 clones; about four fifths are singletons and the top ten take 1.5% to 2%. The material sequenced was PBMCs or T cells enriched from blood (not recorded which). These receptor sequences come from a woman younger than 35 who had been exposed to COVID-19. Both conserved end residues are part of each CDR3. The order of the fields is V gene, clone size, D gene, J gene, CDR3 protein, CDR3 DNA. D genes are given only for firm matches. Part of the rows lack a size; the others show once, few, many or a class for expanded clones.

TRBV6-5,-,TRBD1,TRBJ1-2,CASYPRGRRNYGYTF,TGTGCCAGTTACCCCAGGGGGCGCAGGAACTATGGCTACACCTTC
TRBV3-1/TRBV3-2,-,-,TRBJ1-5,CASSQMSQGMDQPQHF,TGTGCCAGCAGCCAAATGAGTCAGGGAATGGATCAGCCCCAGCATTTT
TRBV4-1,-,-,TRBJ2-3,CASSQVASAQNTDTQYF,TGCGCCAGCAGCCAAGTTGCGTCCGCACAGAACACAGATACGCAGTATTTT
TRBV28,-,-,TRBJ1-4,CASSLGGQLLEKLFF,TGTGCCAGCAGTTTAGGTGGACAATTACTGGAAAAACTGTTTTTT
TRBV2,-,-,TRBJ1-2,CASSGTVYGYTF,TGTGCCAGCAGTGGGACAGTCTATGGCTACACCTTC
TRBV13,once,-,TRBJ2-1,CASSLGRTDEQFF,TGTGCCAGCAGCTTAGGCAGAACCGATGAGCAGTTCTTC
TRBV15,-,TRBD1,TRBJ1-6,CATSRDRGRNSPLHF,TGTGCCACCAGCAGAGACAGGGGGCGTAATTCACCCCTCCACTTT
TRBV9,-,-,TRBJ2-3,CASSVAQGFVTDTQYF,TGTGCCAGCAGCGTAGCACAGGGATTTGTAACAGATACGCAGTATTTT
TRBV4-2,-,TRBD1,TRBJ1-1,CASSHWTGGNTEAFF,TGTGCCAGCAGCCATTGGACAGGGGGGAACACTGAAGCTTTCTTT
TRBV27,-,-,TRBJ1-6,CASRGGTNSPLHF,TGTGCCAGCAGGGGCGGGACTAATTCACCCCTCCACTTT
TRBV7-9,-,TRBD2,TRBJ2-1,CASSSSSGSSYNEQFF,TGTGCCAGCAGCTCTTCTAGCGGCAGCTCCTACAATGAGCAGTTCTTC
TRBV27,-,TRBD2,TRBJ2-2,CASSLFSGRVTGELFF,TGTGCCAGCAGTTTATTCAGCGGGAGGGTTACCGGGGAGCTGTTTTTT
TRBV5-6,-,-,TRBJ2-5,CASSFGGQETQYF,TGTGCCAGCAGCTTTGGCGGCCAAGAGACCCAGTACTTC
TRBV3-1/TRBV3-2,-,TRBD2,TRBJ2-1,CASSSGLGSYNEQFF,TGTGCCAGCAGCTCGGGACTAGGTTCCTACAATGAGCAGTTCTTC
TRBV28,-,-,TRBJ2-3,CASSLFPGTQYF,TGTGCCAGCAGTTTATTTCCGGGTACGCAGTATTTT
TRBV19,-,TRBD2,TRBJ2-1,CASSRTSAYNEQFF,TGTGCCAGTTCGCGGACTAGCGCATACAATGAGCAGTTCTTC
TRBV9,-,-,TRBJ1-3,CASSGTAFSGNTIYF,TGTGCCAGCAGCGGGACAGCATTCTCTGGAAACACCATATATTTT
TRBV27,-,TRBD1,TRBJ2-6,CASSLLGTGGGTSGANVLTF,TGTGCCAGCAGTTTACTCGGGACAGGGGGTGGAACCTCTGGGGCCAACGTCCTGACTTTC
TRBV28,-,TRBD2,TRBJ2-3,CASSSTGLAGGRTDTQYF,TGTGCCAGCAGTTCCACCGGGCTAGCGGGAGGTAGAACAGATACGCAGTATTTT
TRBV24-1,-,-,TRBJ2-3,CATSDLVGGTQYF,TGTGCCACCAGTGATTTAGTCGGGGGTACGCAGTATTTT
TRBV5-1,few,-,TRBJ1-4,CASSQDSTNEKLFF,TGCGCCAGCAGTCAGGACTCAACTAATGAAAAACTGTTTTTT
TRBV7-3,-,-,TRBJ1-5,CASSLSGSHQVPKNNQPQHF,TGTGCCAGCAGCTTATCTGGCAGCCACCAGGTCCCAAAAAACAATCAGCCCCAGCATTTT
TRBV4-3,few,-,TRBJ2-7,CASSLVADVSYEQYF,TGCGCCAGCAGCCTCGTAGCGGACGTCTCCTACGAGCAGTACTTC
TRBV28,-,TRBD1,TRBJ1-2,CASSLGTGLRGYTF,TGTGCCAGCAGTTTAGGGACAGGGTTGCGAGGCTACACCTTC
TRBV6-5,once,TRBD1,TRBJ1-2,CASRSGQNYGYTF,TGTGCCAGCAGATCGGGACAGAACTATGGCTACACCTTC
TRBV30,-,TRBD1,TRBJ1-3,CAWSVHRRGIGNTIYF,TGTGCCTGGAGTGTTCACCGCAGGGGGATTGGAAACACCATATATTTT
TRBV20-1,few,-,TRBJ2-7,CSARLSYEQYF,TGCAGTGCCAGACTTTCCTACGAGCAGTACTTC
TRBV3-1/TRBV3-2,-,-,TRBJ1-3,CASSQESFLLGNTIYF,TGTGCCAGCAGCCAAGAATCCTTCCTTCTTGGAAACACCATATATTTT
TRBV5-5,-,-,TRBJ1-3,CASSLSYTSGNTIYF,TGTGCCAGCAGCTTGTCTTACACATCTGGAAACACCATATATTTT
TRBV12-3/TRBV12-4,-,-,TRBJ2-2,CASSLSAGELFF,TGTGCCAGCAGTTTATCTGCCGGGGAGCTGTTTTTT
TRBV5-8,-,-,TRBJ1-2,CASSDTWGYTF,TGTGCCAGCAGTGATACATGGGGCTACACCTTC